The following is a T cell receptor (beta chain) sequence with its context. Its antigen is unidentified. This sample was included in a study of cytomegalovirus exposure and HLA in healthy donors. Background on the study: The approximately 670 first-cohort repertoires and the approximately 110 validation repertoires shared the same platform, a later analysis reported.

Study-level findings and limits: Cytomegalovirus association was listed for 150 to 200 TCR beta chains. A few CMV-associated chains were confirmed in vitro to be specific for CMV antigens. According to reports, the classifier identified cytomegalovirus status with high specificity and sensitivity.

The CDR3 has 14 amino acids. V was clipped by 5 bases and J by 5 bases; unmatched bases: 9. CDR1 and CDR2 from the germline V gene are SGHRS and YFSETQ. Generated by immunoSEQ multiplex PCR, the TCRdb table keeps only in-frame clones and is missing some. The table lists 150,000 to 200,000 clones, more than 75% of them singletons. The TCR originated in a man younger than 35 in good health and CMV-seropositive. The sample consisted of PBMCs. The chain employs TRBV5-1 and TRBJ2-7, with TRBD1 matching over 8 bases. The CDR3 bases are TGCGCCAGCAGTTTCGGGACAGGTATTCACGAGCAGTACTTC. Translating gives CASSFGTGIHEQYF.